This T cell receptor (beta chain) appears in the sequencing data of a study of T cell responses to AZD1222 COVID-19 vaccine. The repertoire was sequenced with immunoSEQ multiplex PCR; TCRdb's copy has only in-frame clones and lacks some. The sample includes 90,000 to 150,000 clones, roughly 87% of them seen just once. Between the trimmed V and J ends, which lost 3 bases and 6 bases, there was a span of 14 bases. There are 14 residues in the CDR3. Germline V gene sequence: CDR1 SGHTA, CDR2 FQGNSA. The receptor comes from an adult who received the AZD1222 COVID-19 vaccine. The rearrangement links TRBV7-2 to TRBJ1-2, with D uncertain. Sequenced here: peripheral blood, sampled 28 days after the second AZD1222 dose. The CDR3 DNA sequence: TGTGCCAGCAGCTTGCTTGCAAATGCTAATGGCTACACCTTC. Its protein is CASSLLANANGYTF.